Here is one T cell receptor (beta chain) with its context. The source of the sample is a study of blood T cells in healthy people across ages. The authors ran a second PCR of about 7 to 11 cycles using a sample-barcoded 5' primer and a J-beta primer mix. A single record per CDR3 protein comes from TCRdb applying MiXCR to the 5' RACE reads. The sample consists of hundreds of thousands of distinct CDR3 sequences, roughly 44% of them appearing once. The receptor was isolated from a man between 60 and 75 years old in good health. Input material: blood.

The DNA for the CDR3 is TGCGCCAGCAGCCAGGAAACCGTCACAGGGGTCGATGGCTACACCTTC. Amino acids: CASSQETVTGVDGYTF. V and J are TRBV4-3 and TRBJ1-2; 7 nucleotides align to TRBD1. The CDR3 contains 16 residues. V lost 3 bases and J lost 6; bases outside the gene matches: 13. Germline CDR1 is LGHNA and CDR2 is YSLEER.